A selection of T cell receptor beta chains follows, all from one sample in a study of shared clonotypes between healthy human individuals. Assay: immunoSEQ multiplex PCR; the TCRdb copy retains only in-frame clones and omits some. The sample carries approximately 650,000 clones, nearly 97% recorded once. Sequenced sample: naive CD8+ T cells sorted from blood. Receptor source: a woman in her 30s in good health. Both conserved end residues are part of each CDR3. D genes are given only for firm matches. Where a row states a size, it is once, few, many or the class of an expanded clone; other rows omit it.

d_gene,v_gene,abundance,j_gene,CDR3nt,CDR3aa
.,TRBV28,.,TRBJ2-7,TGTGCCAGCCGTTATGTGCAGGGGTACGAGCAGTACTTC,CASRYVQGYEQYF
.,TRBV7-2,.,TRBJ2-7,TGTGCCAGCAGCCCGGACTATTTCGAGCAGTACTTC,CASSPDYFEQYF
TRBD2,TRBV5-6,.,TRBJ2-7,TGTGCCAGCAGCTTGGGTAGCGGGAGGGGCGAGCAGTACTTC,CASSLGSGRGEQYF
TRBD1,TRBV5-1,.,TRBJ2-1,TGCGCCAGCAGACAGATACAGGGGACCGGTTTGGATGAGCAGTTCTTC,CASRQIQGTGLDEQFF
.,TRBV5-6,.,TRBJ2-4,TGTGCCAGCAGCTTCTCTGGACTCAGCAAAAACATTCAGTACTTC,CASSFSGLSKNIQYF
.,TRBV27,.,TRBJ2-6,TGTGCCAGCAGTTTGATGGGACCCCAGTATTCCGGGGCCAACGTCCTGACTTTC,CASSLMGPQYSGANVLTF
.,TRBV13,.,TRBJ2-6,TGTGCCAGCAGCTCCATTGACAGTAGCTCTGGGGCCAACGTCCTGACTTTC,CASSSIDSSSGANVLTF
TRBD1,TRBV27,.,TRBJ1-2,TGTGCCAGCTCGGACAGGGGGCTTCATGGCTACACCTTC,CASSDRGLHGYTF
.,TRBV2,.,TRBJ2-5,TGTGCCAGCAGTGAATTGGGGGGGGCTGACGAGACCCAGTACTTC,CASSELGGADETQYF
.,TRBV27,.,TRBJ1-6,TGTGCCAGCAGTTTAGAGGGGGGTTCACCCCTCCACTTT,CASSLEGGSPLHF
.,TRBV7-9,.,TRBJ2-1,TGTGCCAGCAGCTTAGTTGAGGTAACGGGCAGTGAGCAGTTCTTC,CASSLVEVTGSEQFF
.,TRBV6-1,.,TRBJ2-2,TGTGCCAGCAGCGGTGGAGCACCCAACACCGGGGAGCTGTTTTTT,CASSGGAPNTGELFF
.,TRBV18,.,TRBJ2-1,TGTGCCAGCTCACCGTCGGGGACTCGGAATGAGCAGTTCTTC,CASSPSGTRNEQFF
.,TRBV5-5,once,TRBJ2-1,TGTGCCAGCAGCTTCTTAGGGATTCCCTCCTACAATGAGCAGTTCTTC,CASSFLGIPSYNEQFF
TRBD2,TRBV30,.,TRBJ2-1,TGTGCCTGGAATTTTGCGGGGGCCTACAATGAGCAGTTCTTC,CAWNFAGAYNEQFF
.,TRBV7-8,.,TRBJ2-7,TGTGCCAGCAGCCACGGACCTTACGAGCAGTACTTC,CASSHGPYEQYF
.,TRBV2,.,TRBJ1-2,TGTGCCAGCAGTCAGCATGACAGCAACTATGGCTACACCTTC,CASSQHDSNYGYTF
TRBD2,TRBV28,.,TRBJ2-7,TGTGCCAGCAGTTTCTCTAGCGGGGCCTACGAGCAGTACTTC,CASSFSSGAYEQYF
.,TRBV5-6,once,TRBJ1-1,TGTGCCAGCAGCCTCGCGGGGGCTACCGAAGCTTTCTTT,CASSLAGATEAFF
.,TRBV6-5,.,TRBJ1-1,TGTGCCAGCAGTTACGACCTTTTGGATAGCGCTTTCTTT,CASSYDLLDSAFF
.,TRBV2,.,TRBJ1-1,TGTGCCAGCAGTGTGGGCGTGAACACTGAAGCTTTCTTT,CASSVGVNTEAFF
TRBD1,TRBV6-1,.,TRBJ2-1,TGTGCCAGCAGTGGTTACCGGGACAGTTGGAATGAGCAGTTCTTC,CASSGYRDSWNEQFF
.,TRBV29-1,.,TRBJ2-7,TGCAGCGTCAACGGGGGGCGTAAAAGCTCCTACGAGCAGTACTTC,CSVNGGRKSSYEQYF
.,TRBV27,.,TRBJ2-2,TGTGCCAGCGCCCCCCTTGCGGGAACGAACACCGGGGAGCTGTTTTTT,CASAPLAGTNTGELFF
TRBD1,TRBV9,.,TRBJ1-3,TGTGCCAGCAGCCGACAGGGGGCATCGGGAAACACCATATATTTT,CASSRQGASGNTIYF
TRBD2,TRBV28,.,TRBJ2-1,TGTGCCGGGGGAGCGGGAGCGCACAATGAGCAGTTCTTC,CAGGAGAHNEQFF
TRBD1,TRBV9,.,TRBJ2-2,TGTGCCAGCAGCGTACACGTGACAGGGGGCGCAGGCGGGGAGCTGTTTTTT,CASSVHVTGGAGGELFF
TRBD1,TRBV11-2,.,TRBJ2-7,TGTGCCAGCAGCTTACCCCCGACAGGGGAAGGCGAGCAGTACTTC,CASSLPPTGEGEQYF
.,TRBV19,few,TRBJ1-2,TGTGCCAGTAGTTCACCAGGATGGGAGGGCGGCTACACCTTC,CASSSPGWEGGYTF
.,TRBV29-1,.,TRBJ2-1,TGCAGCGTTGGGGGGTTGGAGGGAGGAGACTACAATGAGCAGTTCTTC,CSVGGLEGGDYNEQFF
.,TRBV6-6,.,TRBJ2-7,TGTGCCAGCAGTTACGACGGTTCGTACGAGCAGTACTTC,CASSYDGSYEQYF
.,TRBV30,.,TRBJ1-3,TGTGCCTGGAGTACCGGGGCCGGAAACACCATATATTTT,CAWSTGAGNTIYF
.,TRBV19,.,TRBJ2-2,TGTGCCAGTATTCTCGACAGGGAGGGAAACACCGGGGAGCTGTTTTTT,CASILDREGNTGELFF
.,TRBV6-1,.,TRBJ1-1,TGTGCCAGCAGTGAAGGTCAGGAGTCCACTGAAGCTTTCTTT,CASSEGQESTEAFF
.,TRBV9,.,TRBJ2-5,TGTGCCAGCAGCGTAGGGGGTGGAGAGACCCAGTACTTC,CASSVGGGETQYF
.,TRBV2,.,TRBJ1-1,TGTGCCAGCAGTCACAGGTTACAGTACATGAACACTGAAGCTTTCTTT,CASSHRLQYMNTEAFF
.,TRBV19,.,TRBJ2-1,TGTGCCAGTAGTATAGCGGGAAGTGAATCCAATGAGCAGTTCTTC,CASSIAGSESNEQFF
.,TRBV5-1,.,TRBJ2-1,TGCGCCAGCAGCCCCCTACAGGGTGGGGCCTCCTACAATGAGCAGTTCTTC,CASSPLQGGASYNEQFF
TRBD2,TRBV5-6,.,TRBJ2-7,TGTGCCAGCAGCATTGGAGGCATAGCGGGAGAGGTGTCCTACGAGCAGTACTTC,CASSIGGIAGEVSYEQYF
.,TRBV19,.,TRBJ2-7,TGTGCCAGTAGTGCCGGACTGCCTGGTTGGGCTTCCTACGAGCAGTACTTC,CASSAGLPGWASYEQYF
.,TRBV27,.,TRBJ2-6,TGTGCCAGCAGAGTCGGCGCCTCTGGGGCCAACGTCCTGACTTTC,CASRVGASGANVLTF
TRBD2,TRBV12-5,.,TRBJ2-1,TGTGCTAGTGGTTTGAGCGCGGGGGGAATGGGCGATGAGCAGTTCTTC,CASGLSAGGMGDEQFF
.,TRBV29-1,.,TRBJ1-1,TGCAGCGTTGAGCAGGAGACAAAAGGAGCTTTCTTT,CSVEQETKGAFF